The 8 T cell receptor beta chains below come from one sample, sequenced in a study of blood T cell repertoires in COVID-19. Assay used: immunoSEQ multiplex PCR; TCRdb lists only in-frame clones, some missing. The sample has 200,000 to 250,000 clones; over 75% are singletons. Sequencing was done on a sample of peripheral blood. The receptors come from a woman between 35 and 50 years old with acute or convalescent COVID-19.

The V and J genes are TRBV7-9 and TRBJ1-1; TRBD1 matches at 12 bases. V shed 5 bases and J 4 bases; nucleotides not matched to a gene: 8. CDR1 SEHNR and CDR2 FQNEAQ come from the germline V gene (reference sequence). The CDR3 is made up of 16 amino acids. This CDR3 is CASSPPGDRGLTEAFF. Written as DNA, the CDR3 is TGTGCCAGCAGCCCTCCCGGGGACAGGGGGCTCACTGAAGCTTTCTTT.

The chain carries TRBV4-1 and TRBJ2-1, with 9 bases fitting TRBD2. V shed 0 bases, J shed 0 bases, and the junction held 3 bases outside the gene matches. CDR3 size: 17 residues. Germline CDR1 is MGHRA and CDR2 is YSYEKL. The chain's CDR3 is CASSQDTLAGSYNEQFF. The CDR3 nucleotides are TGCGCCAGCAGCCAAGATACACTAGCGGGCTCCTACAATGAGCAGTTCTTC.

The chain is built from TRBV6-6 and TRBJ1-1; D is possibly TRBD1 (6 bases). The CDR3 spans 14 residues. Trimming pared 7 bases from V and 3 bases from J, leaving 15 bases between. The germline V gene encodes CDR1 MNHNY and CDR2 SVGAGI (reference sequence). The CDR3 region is CASTERGGHTEAFF. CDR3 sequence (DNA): TGTGCCAGCACGGAGAGGGGGGGGCACACTGAAGCTTTCTTT.

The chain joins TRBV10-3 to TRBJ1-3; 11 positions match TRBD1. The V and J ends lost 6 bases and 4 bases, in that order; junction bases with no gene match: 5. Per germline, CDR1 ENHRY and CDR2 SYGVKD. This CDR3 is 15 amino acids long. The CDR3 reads CAISSGQGVGNTIYF. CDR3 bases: TGTGCCATCAGCTCGGGACAGGGGGTAGGAAACACCATATATTTT.

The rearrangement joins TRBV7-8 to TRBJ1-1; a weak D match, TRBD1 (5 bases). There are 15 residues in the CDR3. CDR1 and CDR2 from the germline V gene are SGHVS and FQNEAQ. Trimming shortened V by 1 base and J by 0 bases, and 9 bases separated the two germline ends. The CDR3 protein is CASSLEGRMNTEAFF. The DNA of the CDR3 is TGTGCCAGCAGCTTAGAGGGGCGGATGAACACTGAAGCTTTCTTT.

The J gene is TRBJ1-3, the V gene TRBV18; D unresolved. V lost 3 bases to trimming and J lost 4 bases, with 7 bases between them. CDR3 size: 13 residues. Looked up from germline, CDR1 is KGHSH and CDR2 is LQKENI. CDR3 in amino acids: CASSPFSGNTIYF. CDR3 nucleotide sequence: TGTGCCAGCTCACCTTTCTCCGGAAACACCATATATTTT. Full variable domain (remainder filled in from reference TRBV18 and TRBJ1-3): NAGVMQNPRHLVRRRGQEARLRCSPMKGHSHVYWYRQLPEEGLKFMVYLQKENIIDESGMPKERFSAEFPKEGPSILRIQQVVRGDSAAYFCASSPFSGNTIYFGEGSWLTVV.

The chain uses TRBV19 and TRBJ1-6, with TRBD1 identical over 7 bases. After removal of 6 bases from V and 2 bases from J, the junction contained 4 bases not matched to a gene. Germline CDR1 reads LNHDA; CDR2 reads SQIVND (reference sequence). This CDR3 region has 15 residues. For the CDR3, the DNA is TGTGCCAGTAGGGGGGACAGAACCTATAATTCACCCCTCCACTTT. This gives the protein CASRGDRTYNSPLHF. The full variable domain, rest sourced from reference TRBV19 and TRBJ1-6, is DGGITQSPKYLFRKEGQNVTLSCEQNLNHDAMYWYRQDPGQGLRLIYYSQIVNDFQKGDIAEGYSVSREKKESFPLTVTSAQKNPTAFYLCASRGDRTYNSPLHFGNGTRLTVT.

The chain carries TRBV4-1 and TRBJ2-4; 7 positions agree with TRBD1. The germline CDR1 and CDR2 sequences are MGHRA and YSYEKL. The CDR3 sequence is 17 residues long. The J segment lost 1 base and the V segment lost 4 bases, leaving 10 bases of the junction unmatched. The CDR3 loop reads CASSPQGVPGAKNIQYF. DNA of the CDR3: TGCGCCAGCAGCCCCCAGGGGGTGCCCGGGGCCAAAAACATTCAGTACTTC.